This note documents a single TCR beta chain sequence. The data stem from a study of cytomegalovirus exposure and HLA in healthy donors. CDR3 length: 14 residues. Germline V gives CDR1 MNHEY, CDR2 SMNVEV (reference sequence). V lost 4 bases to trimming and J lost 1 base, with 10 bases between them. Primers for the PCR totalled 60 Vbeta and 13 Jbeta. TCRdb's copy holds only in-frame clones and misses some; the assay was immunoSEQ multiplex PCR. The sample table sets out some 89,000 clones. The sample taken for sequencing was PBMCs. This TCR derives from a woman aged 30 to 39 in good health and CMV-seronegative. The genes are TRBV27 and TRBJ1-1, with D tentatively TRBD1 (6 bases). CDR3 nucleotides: TGTGCCAGCAGTTACAGGGCCGGGAACACTGAAGCTTTCTTT. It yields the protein CASSYRAGNTEAFF.